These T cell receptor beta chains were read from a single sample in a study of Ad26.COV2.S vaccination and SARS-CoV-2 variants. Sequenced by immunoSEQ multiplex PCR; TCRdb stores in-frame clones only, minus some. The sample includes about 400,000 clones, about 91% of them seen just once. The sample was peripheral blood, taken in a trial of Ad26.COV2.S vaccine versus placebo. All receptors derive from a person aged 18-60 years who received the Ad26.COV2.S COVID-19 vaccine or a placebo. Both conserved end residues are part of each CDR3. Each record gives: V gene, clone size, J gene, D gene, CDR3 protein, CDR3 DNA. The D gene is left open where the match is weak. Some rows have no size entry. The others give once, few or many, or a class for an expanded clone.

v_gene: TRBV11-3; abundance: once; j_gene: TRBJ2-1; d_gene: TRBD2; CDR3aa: CASSQSGRVEQFF; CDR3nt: TGTGCCAGCAGCCAAAGCGGGAGGGTTGAGCAGTTCTTC
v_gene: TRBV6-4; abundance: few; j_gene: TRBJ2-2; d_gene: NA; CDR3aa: CASSVDTGSNTGELFF; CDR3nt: TGTGCCAGCAGTGTGGACACGGGATCGAACACCGGGGAGCTGTTTTTT
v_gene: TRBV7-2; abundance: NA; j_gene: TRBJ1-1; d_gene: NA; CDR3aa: CASSLAGNTEAFF; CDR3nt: TGTGCCAGCAGCTTGGCCGGCAACACTGAAGCTTTCTTT
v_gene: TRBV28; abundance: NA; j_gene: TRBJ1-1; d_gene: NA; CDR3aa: CASRGGGTAFF; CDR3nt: TGTGCCAGCCGGGGAGGGGGGACTGCTTTCTTT
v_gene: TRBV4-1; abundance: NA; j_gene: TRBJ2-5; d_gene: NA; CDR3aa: CASSHPTRLQETQYF; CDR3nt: TGCGCCAGCAGCCACCCCACAAGGCTCCAAGAGACCCAGTACTTC
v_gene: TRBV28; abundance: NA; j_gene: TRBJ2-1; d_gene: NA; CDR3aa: CASSLQGNEQFF; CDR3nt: TGTGCCAGCAGTTTACAGGGAAATGAGCAGTTCTTC
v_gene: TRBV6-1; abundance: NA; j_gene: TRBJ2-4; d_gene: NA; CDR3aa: CASSDLGVLAKNIQYF; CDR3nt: TGTGCCAGCAGTGATTTGGGTGTACTAGCCAAAAACATTCAGTACTTC
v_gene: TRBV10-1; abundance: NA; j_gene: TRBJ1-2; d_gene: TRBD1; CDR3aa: CASRPGQGGGYTF; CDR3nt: TGCGCCAGCAGACCAGGACAGGGCGGAGGCTACACCTTC
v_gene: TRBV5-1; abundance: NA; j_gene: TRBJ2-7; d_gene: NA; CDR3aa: CASSLDPGAYEQYF; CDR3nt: TGCGCCAGCAGCTTGGATCCAGGGGCCTACGAGCAGTACTTC
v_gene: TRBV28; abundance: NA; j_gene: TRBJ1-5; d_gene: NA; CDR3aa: CASSPRGAGQPQHF; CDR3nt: TGTGCCAGCAGCCCCCGTGGGGCCGGCCAGCCCCAGCATTTT
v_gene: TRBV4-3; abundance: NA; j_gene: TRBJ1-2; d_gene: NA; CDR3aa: CASSQVRATSLEANYGYTF; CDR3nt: TGCGCCAGCAGCCAAGTGAGGGCGACTTCCCTGGAGGCTAACTATGGCTACACCTTC
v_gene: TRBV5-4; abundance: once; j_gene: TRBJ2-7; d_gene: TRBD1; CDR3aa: CASSLVGTGVHEQYF; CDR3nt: TGTGCCAGCAGCTTGGTGGGGACAGGGGTCCACGAGCAGTACTTC
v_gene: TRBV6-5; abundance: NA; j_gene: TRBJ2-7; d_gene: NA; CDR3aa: CATGQPSYEQYF; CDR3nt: TGTGCCACGGGACAACCTTCCTACGAGCAGTACTTC
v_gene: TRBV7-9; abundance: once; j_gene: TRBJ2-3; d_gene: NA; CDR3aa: CASSYGRNTDTQYF; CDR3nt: TGTGCCAGCAGTTACGGGAGAAACACAGATACGCAGTATTTT
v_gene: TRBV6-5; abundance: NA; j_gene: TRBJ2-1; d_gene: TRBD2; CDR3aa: CATGGGVHEQFF; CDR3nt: TGTGCCACCGGGGGGGGTGTCCATGAGCAGTTCTTC
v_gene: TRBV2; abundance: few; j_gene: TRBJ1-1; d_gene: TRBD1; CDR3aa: CASIRTGVGTEAFF; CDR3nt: TGTGCCAGCATTAGGACAGGGGTTGGCACTGAAGCTTTCTTT